This T cell receptor (beta chain) came from a study of blood T cell repertoires in COVID-19. Trimming pared 3 bases from V and 2 bases from J, leaving 11 bases between. The CDR3 sequence is 15 residues long. CDR1 is MNHEY and CDR2 is SMNVEV in the germline V gene (reference sequence). Original processing notes: Amplified reference gene primers provided the basis for estimating nucleated cell counts. The protocol was immunoSEQ multiplex PCR, while the TCRdb copy is restricted to in-frame clones and leaves out a portion. V and J calls and clone size follow that table, whereas D and trimming were derived from the DNA. The table includes about 35,000 clones, roughly four fifths detected once.

This clonotype was sampled from a human donor in a cohort sampled during active or convalescent COVID-19. The donor label of this sample is uncertain. J is TRBJ2-1 and V is TRBV27; D is perhaps TRBD2 (6 bases). Sequencing was performed on peripheral blood. CDR3 protein: CASSLWEAAYNEQFF. CDR3 nucleotide sequence: TGTGCCAGCAGTTTGTGGGAGGCGGCCTACAATGAGCAGTTCTTC.